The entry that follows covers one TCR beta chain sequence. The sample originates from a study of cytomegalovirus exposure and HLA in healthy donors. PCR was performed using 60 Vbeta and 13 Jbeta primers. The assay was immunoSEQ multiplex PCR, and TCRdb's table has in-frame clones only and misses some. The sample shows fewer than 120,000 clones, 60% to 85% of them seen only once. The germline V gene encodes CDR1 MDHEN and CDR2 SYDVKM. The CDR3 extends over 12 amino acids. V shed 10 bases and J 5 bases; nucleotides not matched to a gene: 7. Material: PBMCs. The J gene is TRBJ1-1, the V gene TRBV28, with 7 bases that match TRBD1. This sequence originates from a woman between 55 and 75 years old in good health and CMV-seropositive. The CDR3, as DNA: TGTGCCACTAAGACAGGGCCTACTGAAGCTTTCTTT. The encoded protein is CATKTGPTEAFF.